This T cell receptor (beta chain) derives from a study of T cells in tuberculosis. For the study at large: T cells were selected with CD1B tetramers loaded with glucose monomycolate. Study-wide results and caveats: Low-affinity CD1B-GMM tetramer-binding T cells may have been missed.

Chain pairing is unknown; alpha and beta were sequenced separately. Sequencing was performed with immunoSEQ multiplex PCR; in TCRdb, only in-frame clones are kept and a portion is missing. The sample carries 80,000 to 90,000 clones, roughly 93% recorded once. Cells were sorted from thawed PBMC rested overnight and stained with GMM-loaded CD1B tetramer, viability dye and anti-CD3. CD1B tetramers were loaded with Rhodococcus equi-derived C32 glucose monomycolate. Approximately 100,000 tetramer-negative cells were sorted from each donor. The CDR3 has 18 amino acids. Unmatched junction bases numbered 7, after V lost 0 bases and J lost 0 bases. CDR1 and CDR2 (germline): LNHNV, YYDKDF (reference sequence).

The receptor's source is an adult woman with latent tuberculosis. This rearrangement joins TRBV15 to TRBJ2-2, with 7 bases matching TRBD1. Input material: CD1b-GMM tetramer-negative cells sorted from PBMCs. CDR3 DNA sequence: TGTGCCACCAGCAGAGATAGAGGGGGCGCTTCGAACACCGGGGAGCTGTTTTTT. It codes for CATSRDRGGASNTGELFF.